This TCR beta chain was identified in a study of shared clonotypes between healthy human individuals. Measured with immunoSEQ multiplex PCR; TCRdb has only the in-frame clones, and not every one. Seen here are about 1,900,000 clones, approximately 94% observed once, and the top ten hold more than 0.9%. In regard to this clone: Its antigen is unidentified. Other DNA sequences within the sample encode an identical CDR3.

This CDR3 contains 11 residues. Germline CDR1 and CDR2: SGHAT and FQNNGV. The ends were cut back, 1 base at V and 6 bases at J, with 3 bases in the middle. Study-level findings and limits: Compared with memory subsets, naive subsets generally had larger estimated richness. Only blood was sampled; tissue repertoires likely differ. Sequencing depth was a factor that was expected to affect clonotype sharing among donors.

CD45RO negativity and positive selection for CCR7 defined naive CD8 cells, a population that excluded terminally differentiated effector memory CD45RA+ cells. This receptor was taken from a young man in good health. Sequencing was carried out using naive CD8+ T cells sorted from blood. The chain joins TRBV11-2 to TRBJ1-1, with D unclear. The chain's CDR3 is CASSLGSEAFF. For the CDR3, the DNA is TGTGCCAGCAGCTTAGGCTCTGAAGCTTTCTTT. Based on the CDR3 plus reference TRBV11-2 and TRBJ1-1, the full variable domain is EAGVAQSPRYKIIEKRQSVAFWCNPISGHATLYWYQQILGQGPKLLIQFQNNGVVDDSQLPKDRFSAERLKGVDSTLKIQPAKLEDSAVYLCASSLGSEAFFGQGTRLTVV.